These 8 T cell receptor beta chains originate from one sample sequenced in a study of blood T cell repertoires in COVID-19. Sequencing used immunoSEQ multiplex PCR; TCRdb keeps in-frame clones, though not all of them. The repertoire includes about 240,000 clones, 80% to 85% of them detected once, and 3.4% sits in the top ten. The sample taken for sequencing was peripheral blood. Source of these receptors: a young woman with acute or convalescent COVID-19.

The chain links TRBV7-2 to TRBJ1-4; D uncertain. Trimming shortened V by 1 base and J by 7 bases, and 13 bases separated the two germline ends. Germline V gene sequence: CDR1 SGHTA, CDR2 FQGNSA. The CDR3 extends over 15 amino acids. CDR3 nucleotide sequence: TGTGCCAGCAGCTTAGAGGCTTTGGCGGGTGAAAAACTGTTTTTT. It yields the protein CASSLEALAGEKLFF.

The V gene is TRBV4-3, the J gene TRBJ1-6; perhaps TRBD1 as D (6 bases). Germline CDR1 and CDR2: LGHNA and YSLEER. V lost 4 bases, J lost 7 bases, and 14 bases lay in between. The CDR3 runs to 15 residues. As DNA, the CDR3 is TGCGCCAGCAGCCCGATACAGGGAGCGAATTCACCCCTCCACTTT. Translated, it gives CASSPIQGANSPLHF.

This chain links TRBV6-6 with TRBJ2-2; 8 positions agree with TRBD2. Germline V lookup: CDR1 MNHNY, CDR2 SVGAGI (reference sequence). Losses at the gene ends were 3 bases for V and 3 bases for J; bases not matched to a gene: 3. There are 15 residues in the CDR3. Here the CDR3 reads CASSYRTSHTGELFF. The DNA of the CDR3 is TGTGCCAGCAGTTATCGGACTAGCCACACCGGGGAGCTGTTTTTT.

J is TRBJ1-5 and V is TRBV2; 10 nucleotides match TRBD1. CDR1 SNHLY and CDR2 FYNNEI come from the germline V gene. The J segment lost 6 bases and the V segment lost 0 bases, leaving 2 bases of the junction unmatched. The CDR3 runs 15 residues. The CDR3 is CASSEADRGFQPQHF. DNA of the CDR3: TGTGCCAGCAGTGAAGCGGACAGGGGGTTTCAGCCCCAGCATTTT.

The V call is TRBV28, the J call TRBJ2-7; 8 nucleotides match TRBD2. V lost 3 bases to trimming and J lost 7 bases; unmatched junction nucleotides: 11. The germline CDR1 and CDR2 sequences are MDHEN and SYDVKM. The CDR3 loop spans 15 amino acids. CDR3 sequence reads: CASSFQLAGRVEQYF. The CDR3 DNA follows: TGTGCCAGCAGTTTCCAGCTAGCGGGTCGGGTTGAGCAGTACTTC.

This clone was observed a few times. J is TRBJ2-7 and V is TRBV19; D might be TRBD1 (5 bases). Germline V gene lookup returns CDR1 LNHDA and CDR2 SQIVND (reference sequence). The CDR3 totals 14 residues. The V and J ends lost 6 bases and 2 bases respectively, with 14 bases between them. The CDR3 loop is CASSPGINTYEQYF. As DNA, the CDR3 is TGTGCCAGTAGCCCAGGGATCAATACCTACGAGCAGTACTTC.

V and J are TRBV6-5 and TRBJ2-7, with D perhaps TRBD2 (6 bases). From germline, CDR1 is MNHEY and CDR2 SVGAGI. With 2 bases removed from V and 3 bases from J, the gap between germline ends came to 14 bases. The CDR3 runs 15 residues. The CDR3 DNA reads as TGTGCCAGCAGTTACCAATCGACTAGACGCTACGAGCAGTACTTC. Residues: CASSYQSTRRYEQYF.

Only one count was recorded for this clone. The chain carries TRBV19 and TRBJ1-1; D gene ambiguous. Trimming stripped 7 bases from V and 3 bases from J, with 12 bases between. The CDR3 spans 13 residues. In germline, CDR1 is LNHDA, CDR2 SQIVND (reference sequence). As DNA, the CDR3 is TGTGCCAGTAAAGTTTGGCTAGACACTGAAGCTTTCTTT. Its translation is CASKVWLDTEAFF. The variable domain in full, completed from reference TRBV19 and TRBJ1-1, reads DGGITQSPKYLFRKEGQNVTLSCEQNLNHDAMYWYRQDPGQGLRLIYYSQIVNDFQKGDIAEGYSVSREKKESFPLTVTSAQKNPTAFYLCASKVWLDTEAFFGQGTRLTVV.